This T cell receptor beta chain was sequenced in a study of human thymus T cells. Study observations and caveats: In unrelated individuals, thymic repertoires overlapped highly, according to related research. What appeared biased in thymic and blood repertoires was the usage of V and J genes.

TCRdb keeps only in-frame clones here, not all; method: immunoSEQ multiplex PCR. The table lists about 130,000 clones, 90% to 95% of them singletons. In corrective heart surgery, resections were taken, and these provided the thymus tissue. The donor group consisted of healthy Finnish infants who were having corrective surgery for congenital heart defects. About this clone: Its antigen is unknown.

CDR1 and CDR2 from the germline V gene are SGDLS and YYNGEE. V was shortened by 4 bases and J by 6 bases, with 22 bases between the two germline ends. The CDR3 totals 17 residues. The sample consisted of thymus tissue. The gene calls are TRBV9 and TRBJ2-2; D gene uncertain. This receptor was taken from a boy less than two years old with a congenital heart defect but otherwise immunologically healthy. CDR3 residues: CASSPPYKIRSPGELFF. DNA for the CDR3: TGTGCCAGCAGCCCACCCTACAAGATAAGATCCCCCGGGGAGCTGTTTTTT. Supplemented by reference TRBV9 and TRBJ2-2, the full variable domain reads DSGVTQTPKHLITATGQRVTLRCSPRSGDLSVYWYQQSLDQGLQFLIQYYNGEERAKGNILERFSAQQFPDLHSELNLSSLELGDSALYFCASSPPYKIRSPGELFFGEGSRLTVL.